One and the same sample provided the 11 T cell receptor beta chains below, sequenced in a study of T cell repertoires in cytomegalovirus infection. TCRdb itself ran the reads through MiXCR, one entry per CDR3 protein. This table holds about 150,000 distinct CDR3 sequences, 17% found once. Sequencing input: CD8+ T cells from PBMCs. The receptors derive from a human donor in good health (CMV status not recorded). Some clones in this sample may be carry-over from other donors' samples.

The V call is TRBV7-2, the J call TRBJ2-1; TRBD2 matches at 12 bases. V lost 5 bases, J lost 6 bases, and 5 bases stayed unmatched. Looked up from germline, CDR1 is SGHTA and CDR2 is FQGNSA. The CDR3 is made up of 15 amino acids. In DNA form, the CDR3 reads TGTGCCAGCAGCACCGGACTAGCGGGGCGCAATGAGCAGTTCTTC. Translating gives CASSTGLAGRNEQFF.

The chain combines TRBV7-9 with TRBJ2-1; 7 bases agree with TRBD2. Per germline, CDR1 SEHNR and CDR2 FQNEAQ (reference sequence). The CDR3 is 15 amino acids. V shed 8 bases and J 4 bases; nucleotides not matched to a gene: 11. DNA for the CDR3: TGTGCCAGCGCTAACCTGGCGGGAGCATACAATGAGCAGTTCTTC. Its translation: CASANLAGAYNEQFF.

This clonotype was observed a few times. The rearrangement uses TRBV5-1 and TRBJ2-1; 10 bases map to TRBD1. This CDR3 is built from 16 residues. V lost 0 bases to trimming and J lost 5 bases; unmatched junction nucleotides: 5. The germline CDR1 and CDR2 sequences are SGHRS and YFSETQ. CDR3 DNA sequence: TGCGCCAGCAGCTTGGCCGGACAGGGGGGAGACAATGAGCAGTTCTTC. It is translated as CASSLAGQGGDNEQFF.

The chain carries TRBV6-2 or TRBV6-3 and TRBJ2-2; perhaps TRBD2 as D (6 bases). Germline CDR1 and CDR2: MNHEY and SVGEGT. The length of the CDR3 is 14 residues. The V gene lost 2 bases and the J gene lost 4 bases, with 8 bases spanning the gap. CDR3 in DNA: TGTGCCAGCAGTTACGGAGGGAGCACCGGGGAGCTGTTTTTT. Its protein is CASSYGGSTGELFF.

The chain uses TRBV2 and TRBJ2-1; D ambiguous. Trimming cost V 10 bases and J 5 bases, with 12 bases left between them. CDR1 and CDR2 (germline): SNHLY, FYNNEI. The CDR3 runs 12 residues. The chain's CDR3 is CATRPTHNEQFF. The CDR3 nucleotides are TGTGCCACCCGGCCGACTCACAATGAGCAGTTCTTC.

This clonotype was picked up a small number of times. The chain is built from TRBV6-5 and TRBJ2-7, with D perhaps given as TRBD1 or TRBD2 (5 bases each). V lost 2 bases and J lost 7, with 15 bases in between. Germline loops: CDR1 MNHEY, CDR2 SVGAGI. The CDR3 has 14 amino acids. The CDR3 DNA sequence: TGTGCCAGCAGTTACGTCTCCTTCTGGGGGGAGCAGTACTTC. It codes for CASSYVSFWGEQYF.

The chain links TRBV4-3 to TRBJ2-7; D is unclear. Trimming pared 1 base from V and 1 base from J, leaving 8 bases between. CDR1 and CDR2 (germline): LGHNA, YSLEER. This CDR3 has 14 residues. The chain's CDR3 is CASSQAGFSYEQYF. CDR3 sequence (DNA): TGCGCCAGCAGCCAAGCGGGTTTTTCCTACGAGCAGTACTTC.

This clonotype was counted a few times. The CDR3 nucleotides read TGTGCCAGCAGTTATGAGGGCGGGAGTGGCACAGATACGCAGTATTTT. This gives the protein CASSYEGGSGTDTQYF. The chain joins TRBV6-2 or TRBV6-3 to TRBJ2-3; TRBD2 agrees at 7 bases. This CDR3 has 16 residues. J lost 1 base, V lost 3 bases, and 7 bases had no gene match. Germline CDR1 reads MNHEY; CDR2 reads SVGEGT.

A few counts support this clonotype. The chain links TRBV7-9 to TRBJ1-2, with TRBD1 as a possible D gene (6 bases). Germline CDR1 SEHNR, CDR2 FQNEAQ (reference sequence). The CDR3 extends over 12 amino acids. Trimming took 10 bases from V and 8 from J, leaving 17 bases between them. CDR3 sequence reads: CATRGGVEGYTF. In DNA form, the CDR3 reads TGTGCCACCAGAGGGGGTGTTGAAGGCTACACCTTC.

The chain combines TRBV20-1 with TRBJ2-3, with TRBD1 matching 7 bases. The CDR3 loop spans 14 amino acids. V lost 6 bases to trimming and J lost 0 bases; unmatched junction nucleotides: 6. The germline V gene has CDR1 DFQATT and CDR2 SNEGSKA (reference sequence). CDR3 residues: CSARDRSSTDTQYF. The CDR3 nucleotides are TGCAGTGCGAGGGACAGATCTAGCACAGATACGCAGTATTTT.

This sequence joins TRBV6-2 or TRBV6-3 and TRBJ1-5; 8 nucleotides match TRBD1. The CDR3 is made up of 16 amino acids. Germline values: CDR1 MNHEY, CDR2 SVGEGT. The V gene end was trimmed by 6 bases and the J gene end by 3 bases; junction bases not matched to a gene: 10. CDR3 coding DNA: TGTGCCAGCAGCCCCGTTACAGGGGGATCCAATCAGCCCCAGCATTTT. Translation gives CASSPVTGGSNQPQHF.